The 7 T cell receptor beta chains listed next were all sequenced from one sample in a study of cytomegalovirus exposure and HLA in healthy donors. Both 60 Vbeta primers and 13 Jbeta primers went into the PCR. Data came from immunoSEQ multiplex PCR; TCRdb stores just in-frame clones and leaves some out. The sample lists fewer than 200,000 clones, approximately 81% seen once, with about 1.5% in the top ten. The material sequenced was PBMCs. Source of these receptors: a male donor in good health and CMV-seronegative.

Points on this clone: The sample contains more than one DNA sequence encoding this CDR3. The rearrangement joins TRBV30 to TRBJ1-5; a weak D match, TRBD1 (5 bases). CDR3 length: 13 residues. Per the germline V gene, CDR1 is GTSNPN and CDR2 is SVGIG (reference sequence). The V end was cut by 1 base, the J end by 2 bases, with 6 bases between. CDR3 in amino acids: CAWSGGGNQPQHF. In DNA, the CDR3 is TGTGCCTGGAGTGGGGGCGGCAATCAGCCCCAGCATTTT.

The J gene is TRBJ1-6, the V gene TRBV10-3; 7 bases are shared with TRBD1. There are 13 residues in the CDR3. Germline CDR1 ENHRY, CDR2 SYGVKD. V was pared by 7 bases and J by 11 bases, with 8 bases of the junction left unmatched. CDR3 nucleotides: TGTGCCATCATGGCAGGGGGTGATGCACCCCTCCACTTT. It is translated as CAIMAGGDAPLHF.

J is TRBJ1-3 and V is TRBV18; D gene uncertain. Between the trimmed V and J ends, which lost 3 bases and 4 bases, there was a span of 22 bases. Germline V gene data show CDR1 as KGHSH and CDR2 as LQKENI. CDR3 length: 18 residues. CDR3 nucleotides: TGTGCCAGCTCACCGAAACAGAGTCTGCCCTTCGGCGGAAACACCATATATTTT. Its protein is CASSPKQSLPFGGNTIYF.

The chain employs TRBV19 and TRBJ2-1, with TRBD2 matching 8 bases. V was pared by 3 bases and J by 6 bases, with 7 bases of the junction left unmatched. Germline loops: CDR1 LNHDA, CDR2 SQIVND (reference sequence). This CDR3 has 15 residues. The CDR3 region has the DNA TGTGCCAGTAGTATTTCCAGCGGGAGAATCAATGAGCAGTTCTTC. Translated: CASSISSGRINEQFF.

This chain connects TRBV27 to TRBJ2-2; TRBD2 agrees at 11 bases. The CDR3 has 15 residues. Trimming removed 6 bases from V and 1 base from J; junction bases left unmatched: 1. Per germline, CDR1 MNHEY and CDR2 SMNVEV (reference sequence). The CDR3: CASRLAGENTGELFF. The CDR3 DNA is TGTGCCAGCAGACTAGCGGGAGAGAACACCGGGGAGCTGTTTTTT.

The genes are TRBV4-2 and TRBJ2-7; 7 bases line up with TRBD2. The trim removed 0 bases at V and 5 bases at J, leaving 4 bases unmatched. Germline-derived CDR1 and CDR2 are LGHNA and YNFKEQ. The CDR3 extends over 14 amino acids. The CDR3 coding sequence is TGTGCCAGCAGCCAAGACGGGAGGTTCAACGAGCAGTACTTC. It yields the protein CASSQDGRFNEQYF.

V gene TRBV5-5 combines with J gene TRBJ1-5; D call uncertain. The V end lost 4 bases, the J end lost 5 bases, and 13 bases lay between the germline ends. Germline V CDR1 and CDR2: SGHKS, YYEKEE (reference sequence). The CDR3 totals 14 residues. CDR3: CASSLLVSDQPQHF. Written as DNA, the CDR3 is TGTGCCAGCAGCCTCCTGGTCTCGGATCAGCCCCAGCATTTT.